Listed below are T cell receptor beta chains from one sample, sequenced in a study of cytomegalovirus exposure and HLA in healthy donors. Produced via immunoSEQ multiplex PCR; TCRdb's table is partial and in-frame only. The repertoire holds about 110,000 clones, about four fifths seen once, with 2.1% in the top ten. The sample consisted of PBMCs. Every receptor here comes from a man under 40 in good health and CMV-seronegative. Each CDR3 is given with its conserved first and last residue. D genes are given only for firm matches. Expanded clones are given a class, and other clones once, few, many or no size at all.

TRBD2	TRBV5-4	14	TRBJ2-3	NA	CASRTQRETDTQYF	TGTGCCAGCAGGACCCAGCGGGAGACAGATACGCAGTATTTT
TRBD2	TRBV6-5	15	TRBJ2-1	NA	CASTRASGGFADQFF	TGTGCCAGCACCCGGGCTAGCGGGGGGTTTGCCGACCAGTTCTTC
NA	TRBV29-1	11	TRBJ1-2	NA	CSVAGLYGYTF	TGCAGCGTTGCTGGGCTCTATGGCTACACCTTC
NA	TRBV5-4	13	TRBJ1-1	NA	CASSPTGSTEAFF	TGTGCCAGCAGCCCGACGGGAAGCACTGAAGCTTTCTTT
NA	TRBV5-6	16	TRBJ2-5	NA	CASSPPGGQYGETQYF	TGTGCCAGCAGCCCACCCGGGGGGCAGTATGGAGAGACCCAGTACTTC
NA	TRBV28	13	TRBJ1-5	NA	CASSMAGDQPQHF	TGTGCCAGCAGTATGGCGGGGGATCAGCCCCAGCATTTT
TRBD1	TRBV5-1	12	TRBJ2-7	NA	CASRGQVYEQYF	TGCGCCAGCAGGGGACAGGTCTACGAGCAGTACTTC
NA	TRBV19	15	TRBJ2-1	NA	CASSWAGRANNEQFF	TGTGCCAGTAGTTGGGCGGGGCGCGCCAACAATGAGCAGTTCTTC
TRBD1	TRBV29-1	13	TRBJ1-2	few	CSVLGTESYGYTF	TGCAGCGTCCTAGGGACAGAGTCCTATGGCTACACCTTC
NA	TRBV30	12	TRBJ1-1	NA	CASRGGNTEAFF	TGTGCCTCACGGGGGGGGAACACTGAAGCTTTCTTT
NA	TRBV7-2	15	TRBJ2-5	once	CASSLDSSAGETQYF	TGTGCCAGCAGCTTAGATTCTTCGGCGGGAGAGACCCAGTACTTC
NA	TRBV18	12	TRBJ2-3	NA	CASSPLGDTQYF	TGTGCCAGCTCACCACTCGGAGATACGCAGTATTTT
NA	TRBV30	14	TRBJ1-3	few	CAWTRWGVGNTIYF	TGTGCCTGGACGCGTTGGGGCGTTGGAAACACCATATATTTT
TRBD1	TRBV6-1	15	TRBJ1-5	NA	CASSKDRGPNQPQHF	TGTGCCAGCAGTAAAGACAGGGGTCCAAATCAGCCCCAGCATTTT
NA	TRBV4-1	15	TRBJ2-5	NA	CASSQVVEGRGTQYF	TGCGCCAGCAGCCAAGTCGTCGAGGGCCGGGGGACCCAGTACTTC
NA	TRBV23-1	13	TRBJ2-7	NA	CASSRQAVYEQYF	TGCGCCAGCAGTCGACAGGCTGTCTACGAGCAGTACTTC
TRBD1	TRBV6-5	15	TRBJ2-7	few	CASSSTGAWAYEQYF	TGTGCCAGCAGTTCCACAGGGGCCTGGGCCTACGAGCAGTACTTC
TRBD1	TRBV27	14	TRBJ1-1	NA	CASSLFRDRGEAFF	TGTGCCAGCAGTTTATTTCGGGACAGGGGAGAAGCTTTCTTT
TRBD2	TRBV19	16	TRBJ2-1	NA	CASSIVASGVYNEQFF	TGTGCCAGTAGTATAGTCGCTAGCGGAGTTTACAATGAGCAGTTCTTC
NA	TRBV5-1	13	TRBJ2-5	NA	CASSFLLQETQYF	TGCGCCAGCAGCTTCCTCCTCCAAGAGACCCAGTACTTC
NA	TRBV7-9	12	TRBJ2-1	NA	CASSPPGVRGFF	TGTGCCAGCAGCCCTCCAGGGGTTCGGGGGTTCTTC
TRBD2	TRBV18	14	TRBJ2-5	NA	CASSRSGDQETQYF	TGTGCCAGCTCACGTAGCGGGGACCAAGAGACCCAGTACTTC
NA	TRBV7-2	15	TRBJ2-1	NA	CASSSPGPYSNEQFF	TGTGCCAGCAGCTCACCAGGGCCATATAGCAATGAGCAGTTCTTC
TRBD2	TRBV5-1	16	TRBJ2-3	few	CASSPPGTSGTDTQYF	TGCGCCAGCAGCCCACCCGGGACTAGCGGCACAGATACGCAGTATTTT
TRBD1	TRBV9	14	TRBJ2-5	NA	CASSPSGQGQTQYF	TGTGCCAGCAGCCCTTCCGGACAGGGACAGACCCAGTACTTC
TRBD1	TRBV19	14	TRBJ2-4	NA	CASSTGDAKNIQYF	TGTGCCAGTTCGACAGGGGATGCCAAAAACATTCAGTACTTC
TRBD1	TRBV2	16	TRBJ2-7	NA	CASSEGTGGTLYEQYF	TGTGCCAGCAGTGAAGGGACAGGGGGTACTCTCTACGAGCAGTACTTC